The 22 T cell receptor beta chains presented below share a single source sample, sequenced in a study of shared clonotypes between healthy human individuals. Generated by immunoSEQ multiplex PCR, the TCRdb table keeps only in-frame clones and is missing some. The sample carries under 650,000 clones, almost 97% recorded once. Specimen: naive CD4+ T cells sorted from blood. Specified subset: CD45RA+ positively selected. The receptors were sampled from a woman in her 30s in good health.

The J gene is TRBJ2-1, the V gene TRBV11-2, with 13 bases lining up with TRBD2. The V segment lost 5 bases and the J segment 7 bases; nucleotides outside the gene matches: 14. The length of the CDR3 is 18 residues. Germline CDR1 is SGHAT and CDR2 is FQNNGV. CDR3 sequence reads: CASSPRTSGRRHRNEQFF. The CDR3 nucleotides read TGTGCCAGCAGCCCCCGGACTAGCGGGAGACGCCATCGAAATGAGCAGTTCTTC.

The chain links TRBV5-6 to TRBJ2-2, with D maybe TRBD2 (6 bases). The CDR3 is made up of 15 amino acids. CDR1 is SGHDT, CDR2 YYEEEE, per germline. The V and J ends lost 0 bases and 1 base respectively, with 7 bases between them. In DNA form, the CDR3 reads TGTGCCAGCAGCTTGGGCGGGGTGAACACCGGGGAGCTGTTTTTT. Its protein product is CASSLGGVNTGELFF. Full variable domain (rest looked up from reference TRBV5-6 and TRBJ2-2): DAGVTQSPTHLIKTRGQQVTLRCSPKSGHDTVSWYQQALGQGPQFIFQYYEEEERQRGNFPDRFSGHQFPNYSSELNVNALLLGDSALYLCASSLGGVNTGELFFGEGSRLTVL.

The chain couples TRBV6-1 to TRBJ2-5; maybe TRBD2 (7 bases). The CDR3 extends over 15 amino acids. V lost 2 bases and J 5 bases, leaving 15 bases between the germline ends. The germline CDR1 and CDR2 sequences are MNHNS and SASEGT. DNA of the CDR3: TGTGCCAGCAGTGAACCTAGGGGGGGTCGGGAGACCCAGTACTTC. It translates to CASSEPRGGRETQYF.

The chain is built from TRBV6-5 and TRBJ2-1, with D unclear. This CDR3 comprises 13 residues. Trimming took off 5 bases at V and 2 bases at J, with 7 bases between the two ends. The germline CDR1 and CDR2 sequences are MNHEY and SVGAGI. The CDR3 nucleotides read TGTGCCAGCAGTGGGAATACCTACAATGAGCAGTTCTTC. This encodes CASSGNTYNEQFF.

The genes are TRBV28 and TRBJ2-3; D ambiguous. The CDR3 has 14 amino acids. V was pared by 7 bases and J by 2 bases, with 13 bases between. From germline, CDR1 is MDHEN and CDR2 SYDVKM. This chain's CDR3 is CASNSQVITDTQYF. CDR3 DNA: TGTGCCAGCAACTCTCAGGTCATCACAGATACGCAGTATTTT.

The chain recombines TRBV10-2 with TRBJ2-7; 11 nucleotides align to TRBD2. V shed 8 bases, J shed 6 bases, and the junction held 3 bases outside the gene matches. Germline values: CDR1 WSHSY, CDR2 SAAADI. This CDR3 is 12 amino acids long. The CDR3 bases are TGCGCCAGCGCGACTAGCGGGACCGAGCAGTACTTC. Its translation is CASATSGTEQYF.

This clone appeared a single time. This rearrangement joins TRBV7-3 to TRBJ2-2; TRBD1 aligns across 10 bases. Germline-derived CDR1 and CDR2 are SGHTA and FQGTGA. The V and J ends lost 0 bases and 7 bases, in that order; junction bases with no gene match: 2. The CDR3 runs to 15 residues. The CDR3 coding sequence is TGTGCCAGCAGCTTAACGAGGACAGGGGGCGGGGAGCTGTTTTTT. This translates into CASSLTRTGGGELFF.

The chain carries TRBV11-3 and TRBJ2-7, with 9 bases that match TRBD1. There are 14 residues in the CDR3. The germline gives CDR1 SGHNT, CDR2 YENEEA. V shed 5 bases and J 1 base; nucleotides not matched to a gene: 3. The CDR3 DNA follows: TGTGCCAGCAGCGCGACAGGGGGGTCCTACGAGCAGTACTTC. Translated: CASSATGGSYEQYF.

V is TRBV5-1 and J is TRBJ2-7, with TRBD2 matching 10 bases. The CDR3 totals 15 residues. Germline CDR1 SGHRS, CDR2 YFSETQ. The junction had 5 bases not matched to a gene; V was cut back by 3 bases and J by 2 bases. Here the CDR3 reads CASSSRTSGTYEQYF. CDR3 in DNA: TGCGCCAGCAGCTCCAGGACTAGCGGAACCTACGAGCAGTACTTC.

The chain combines TRBV27 with TRBJ1-4; D unclear. Trimming pared 5 bases from V and 4 bases from J, leaving 11 bases between. The V gene's germline CDR1 is MNHEY and CDR2 SMNVEV (reference sequence). The CDR3 totals 14 residues. This CDR3 is CASSAPGYNEKLFF. In DNA form, the CDR3 reads TGTGCCAGCAGTGCGCCGGGGTATAATGAAAAACTGTTTTTT. Together with reference TRBV27 and TRBJ1-4, the CDR3 gives the full variable domain: EAQVTQNPRYLITVTGKKLTVTCSQNMNHEYMSWYRQDPGLGLRQIYYSMNVEVTDKGDVPEGYKVSRKEKRNFPLILESPSPNQTSLYFCASSAPGYNEKLFFGSGTQLSVL.

This sequence joins TRBV19 and TRBJ2-7; D is perhaps TRBD2 (6 bases). Germline assignment: CDR1 LNHDA and CDR2 SQIVND (reference sequence). V was trimmed by 6 bases and J by 6 bases, leaving 21 bases between them. The CDR3 is 15 residues long. The CDR3 DNA follows: TGTGCCAGTAGCTCACCGGGACTCCCAACTACCGAGCAGTACTTC. This sequence encodes CASSSPGLPTTEQYF.

The genes are TRBV21-1 and TRBJ1-5. TRBV21-1 constitutes a pseudogene. The CDR3 runs 14 residues. In DNA, the CDR3 is TGTGCCAGCAGCAAAGATAGGAGGCGCCAGCCCCAGCATTTT. It yields the protein CASSKDRRRQPQHF.

The rearrangement uses TRBV10-3 and TRBJ2-1, with 7 bases aligning to TRBD2. Germline trimming cut 8 bases from V and 6 bases from J; bases unmatched to any gene: 1. The germline V gene has CDR1 ENHRY and CDR2 SYGVKD. The CDR3 spans 11 residues. The CDR3 loop is CAILAGNEQFF. The CDR3 DNA sequence: TGTGCCATCTTAGCGGGCAATGAGCAGTTCTTC.

This clone was picked up one time. The rearrangement links TRBV6-6 to TRBJ2-7; D remains unclear. Germline V gene sequence: CDR1 MNHNY, CDR2 SVGAGI (reference sequence). The CDR3 has 13 residues. Between the trimmed V and J ends, which lost 7 bases and 5 bases, there was a span of 15 bases. CDR3 amino acids: CASTPLLGHEQYF. The DNA of the CDR3 is TGTGCCAGCACTCCCTTGTTAGGTCACGAGCAGTACTTC.

The V gene is TRBV15, the J gene TRBJ1-5; TRBD1 matches 10 bases. Germline CDR1 reads LNHNV; CDR2 reads YYDKDF (reference sequence). The CDR3 contains 15 residues. The V gene end was trimmed by 1 base and the J gene end by 5 bases; junction bases not matched to a gene: 2. CDR3 in amino acids: CATSRGQGAYQPQHF. CDR3 nucleotides: TGTGCCACCAGCAGAGGACAGGGGGCTTATCAGCCCCAGCATTTT.

J is TRBJ2-2 and V is TRBV9, with D unclear. Deletions cut 1 base from V and 5 bases from J, with 6 bases between. The length of the CDR3 is 13 residues. Germline lookup yields CDR1 SGDLS and CDR2 YYNGEE. In DNA form, the CDR3 reads TGTGCCAGCAGCGTATTACCGACCGGGGAGCTGTTTTTT. Its translation: CASSVLPTGELFF.

The chain uses TRBV5-1 and TRBJ1-2, with unresolved D. Germline V gene data show CDR1 as SGHRS and CDR2 as YFSETQ. CDR3 length: 14 amino acids. The V end was cut by 1 base, the J end by 6 bases, with 13 bases between. In nucleotides, the CDR3 is TGCGCCAGCAGCTTGTACTGGGGTTCGGATGGCTACACCTTC. Its translation: CASSLYWGSDGYTF. The variable domain in full, with the rest retrieved from reference TRBV5-1 and TRBJ1-2, is KAGVTQTPRYLIKTRGQQVTLSCSPISGHRSVSWYQQTPGQGLQFLFEYFSETQRNKGNFPGRFSGRQFSNSRSEMNVSTLELGDSALYLCASSLYWGSDGYTFGSGTRLTVV.

The chain links TRBV10-1 to TRBJ2-3, with D unclear. Germline values: CDR1 WNHNN, CDR2 SYGVQD (reference sequence). V was pared by 5 bases and J by 1 base, with 7 bases between. The CDR3 spans 13 residues. The chain's CDR3 is CASSFQGTDTQYF. CDR3 coding DNA: TGCGCCAGCAGTTTCCAGGGCACAGATACGCAGTATTTT.

Here the CDR3 DNA reads TGTGCCAGCAGTCCCAGCCGGGACTACAATGAGCAGTTCTTC. Translated: CASSPSRDYNEQFF. V is TRBV7-2 and J is TRBJ2-1; D might be TRBD2 (5 bases). The CDR3 spans 14 residues. Trimming stripped 6 bases from V and 3 bases from J, with 12 bases between. Germline CDR1 SGHTA, CDR2 FQGNSA.

To note about this clone: The same CDR3 arises from other DNA sequences in this sample as well. The chain employs TRBV28 and TRBJ2-7; 11 bases match TRBD1. From germline, CDR1 is MDHEN and CDR2 SYDVKM. The CDR3 is made up of 14 amino acids. The ends lost 5 bases at V and 5 bases at J; junction bases unmatched: 5. This chain's CDR3 is CASSLGQGADEQYF. The DNA for the CDR3 is TGTGCCAGCAGTCTTGGACAGGGGGCGGACGAGCAGTACTTC.

The gene calls are TRBV5-1 and TRBJ2-2; D gene uncertain. V gave up 4 bases and J gave up 4 bases, with 11 bases separating them. The CDR3 is 14 residues long. The germline V gene encodes CDR1 SGHRS and CDR2 YFSETQ. DNA of the CDR3: TGCGCCAGCAGCCCCCCGATGGCCACCGGGGAGCTGTTTTTT. Protein sequence: CASSPPMATGELFF.

CDR3 protein: CASSGTGGIYNEQFF. CDR3 sequence (DNA): TGTGCCAGCAGCGGAACAGGGGGCATTTACAATGAGCAGTTCTTC. This sequence joins TRBV2 and TRBJ2-1; 9 nucleotides line up with TRBD1. J lost 4 bases, V lost 6 bases, and 7 bases had no gene match. This CDR3 is 15 amino acids long. CDR1 SNHLY and CDR2 FYNNEI come from the germline V gene.